This T cell receptor (beta chain) was observed in a study of CD8+CD57+ T cells in acquired aplastic anemia. Study overall: Sorted cells (CD4+ and CD8+) yielded DNA amounts that averaged roughly 3.2 ug. Healthy donors gave approximately 9.8 million reads on average for CD4+ cells.

Study conclusions and caveats: Researchers report that 25 to 35 CD8+ CDR3 sequences appeared in both patients and controls. No significant patient-versus-control difference appeared in CD8+ Simpson's diversity.

Per the germline V gene, CDR1 is SNHLY and CDR2 is FYNNEI. This CDR3 region has 14 residues. V shed 2 bases and J shed 6 bases, with 13 bases lying between them. TCR beta VDJ and CDR3 profiling used genomic DNA as template. TCRdb re-called the reads through MiXCR, storing one row per CDR3 protein. The sample records about 190,000 distinct CDR3 sequences, around half being singletons. As regards this clonotype: Its antigen is still unknown.

The origin of this receptor is a human donor in good health, serving as a control. This chain links TRBV2 with TRBJ1-2; a weak D match, TRBD1 (5 bases). Sequencing used sorted CD4+, CD8+, or CD8+CD57+ T cells (not recorded which) from PBMCs. CDR3 amino acids: CASSEWGRKNGYTF. The CDR3, as DNA: TGTGCCAGCAGTGAATGGGGACGGAAGAATGGCTACACCTTC.